The text below deals with one TCR beta chain. Its antigen is not known. Method: immunoSEQ multiplex PCR; TCRdb's copy keeps in-frame clones and lacks some. The table includes 200,000 to 300,000 clones, roughly 87% detected once. The data were obtained in a study of cytomegalovirus exposure and HLA in healthy donors. Broader study findings: In vitro confirmation showed three CMV-associated chains to be CMV antigen specific. The listing of roughly 160 TCR beta chains classed them as cytomegalovirus-associated. It was found in a later analysis that first-cohort TCR clusters tended to co-occur in the 120 validation repertoires.

The donors formed part of the roughly 120-subject validation cohort, distinct from the approximately 670-subject first cohort. There are 18 residues in the CDR3. The J segment lost 4 bases and the V segment lost 3 bases, leaving 14 bases of the junction unmatched. CDR1 LNHNV and CDR2 YYDKDF come from the germline V gene (reference sequence). The source of this sequence is a woman aged 25 to 39 in good health and CMV-seronegative. The sequenced sample consisted of PBMCs. V and J are TRBV15 and TRBJ2-1; 8 positions agree with TRBD2. The CDR3 loop reads CATSRSPPSAGGYNEQFF. As DNA, the CDR3 is TGTGCCACCAGCAGGAGCCCACCGTCGGCGGGAGGATACAATGAGCAGTTCTTC. The entire variable domain, with the rest obtained from reference TRBV15 and TRBJ2-1, is as follows: DAMVIQNPRYQVTQFGKPVTLSCSQTLNHNVMYWYQQKSSQAPKLLFHYYDKDFNNEADTPDNFQSRRPNTSFCFLDIRSPGLGDTAMYLCATSRSPPSAGGYNEQFFGPGTRLTVL.